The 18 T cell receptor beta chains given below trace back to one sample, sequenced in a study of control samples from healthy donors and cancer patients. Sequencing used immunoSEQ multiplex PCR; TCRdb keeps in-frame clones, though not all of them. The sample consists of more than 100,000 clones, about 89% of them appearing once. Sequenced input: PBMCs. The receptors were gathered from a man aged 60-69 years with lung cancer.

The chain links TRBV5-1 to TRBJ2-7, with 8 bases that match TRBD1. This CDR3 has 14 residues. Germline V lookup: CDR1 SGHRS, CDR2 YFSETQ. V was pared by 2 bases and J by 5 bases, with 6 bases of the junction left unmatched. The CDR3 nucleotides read TGCGCCAGCAGCTTAGGAGCAGGGGGCGACGAGCAGTACGTC. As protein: CASSLGAGGDEQYV.

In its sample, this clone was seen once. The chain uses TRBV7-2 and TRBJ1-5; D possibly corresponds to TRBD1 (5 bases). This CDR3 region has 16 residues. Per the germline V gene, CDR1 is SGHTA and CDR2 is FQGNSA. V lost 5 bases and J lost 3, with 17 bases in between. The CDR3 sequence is CASSGGYGGPNQPQHF. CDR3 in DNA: TGTGCCAGCAGCGGGGGTTATGGGGGTCCCAATCAGCCCCAGCATTTT.

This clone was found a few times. CDR3 sequence reads: CASSGTGGLQGYTF. The CDR3 DNA follows: TGTGCCAGCTCCGGGACAGGGGGCTTGCAAGGCTACACCTTC. The V and J genes are TRBV25-1 and TRBJ1-2; 12 bases agree with TRBD1. Germline V gene data show CDR1 as MGHDK and CDR2 as SYGVNS. J gave up 8 bases and V 8 bases, and 9 bases lay outside the gene matches. The CDR3 loop spans 14 amino acids.

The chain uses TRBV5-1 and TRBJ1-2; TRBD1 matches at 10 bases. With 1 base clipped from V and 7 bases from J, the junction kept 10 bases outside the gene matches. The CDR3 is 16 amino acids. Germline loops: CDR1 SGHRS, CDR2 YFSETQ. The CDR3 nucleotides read TGCGCCAGCAGCTTGCTCCTCTCGGGACAGGGGACTGGCTACACCTTC. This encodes CASSLLLSGQGTGYTF.

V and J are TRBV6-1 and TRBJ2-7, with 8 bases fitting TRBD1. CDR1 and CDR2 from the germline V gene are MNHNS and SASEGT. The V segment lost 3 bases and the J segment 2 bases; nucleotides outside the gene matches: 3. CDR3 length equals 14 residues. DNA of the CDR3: TGTGCCAGCAGTGAGGGACAGGTCACCTACGAGCAGTACTTC. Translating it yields CASSEGQVTYEQYF.

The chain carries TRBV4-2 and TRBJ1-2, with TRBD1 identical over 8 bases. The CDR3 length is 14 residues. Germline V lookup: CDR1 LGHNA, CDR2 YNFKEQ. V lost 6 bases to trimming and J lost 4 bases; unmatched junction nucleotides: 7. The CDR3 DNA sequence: TGTGCCAGCAGTCCAGGGGGCGCGGCCTATGGCTACACCTTC. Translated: CASSPGGAAYGYTF.

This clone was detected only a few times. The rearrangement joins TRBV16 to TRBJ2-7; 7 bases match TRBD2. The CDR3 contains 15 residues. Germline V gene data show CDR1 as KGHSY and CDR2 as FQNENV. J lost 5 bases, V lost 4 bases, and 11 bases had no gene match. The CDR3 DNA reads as TGTGCCAGCAGCCTCGGGGGAGGGGTTGGCAACGAGCAGTACGTC. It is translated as CASSLGGGVGNEQYV.

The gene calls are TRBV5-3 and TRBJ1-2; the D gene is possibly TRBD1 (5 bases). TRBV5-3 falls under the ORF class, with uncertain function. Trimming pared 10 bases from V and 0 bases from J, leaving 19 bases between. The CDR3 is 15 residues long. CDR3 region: CAGPGLGGTNYGYTF. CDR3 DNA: TGTGCCGGACCGGGCCTTGGGGGGACTAACTATGGCTACACCTTC.

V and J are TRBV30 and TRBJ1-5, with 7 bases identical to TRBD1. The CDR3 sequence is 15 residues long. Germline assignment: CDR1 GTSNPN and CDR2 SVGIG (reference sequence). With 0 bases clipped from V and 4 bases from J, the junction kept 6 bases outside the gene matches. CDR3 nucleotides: TGTGCCTGGAGTGTAGGACAGGTGTTAAATCAGCCCCAGCATTTT. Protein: CAWSVGQVLNQPQHF.

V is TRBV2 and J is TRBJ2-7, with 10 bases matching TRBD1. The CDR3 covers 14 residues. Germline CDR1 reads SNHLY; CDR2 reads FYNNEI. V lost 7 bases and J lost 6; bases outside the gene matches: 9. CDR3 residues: CASNIGQGVVEQYF. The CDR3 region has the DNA TGTGCCAGCAATATCGGACAGGGGGTAGTCGAGCAGTACTTC. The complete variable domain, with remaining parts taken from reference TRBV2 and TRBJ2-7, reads EPEVTQTPSHQVTQMGQEVILRCVPISNHLYFYWYRQILGQKVEFLVSFYNNEISEKSEIFDDQFSVERPDGSNFTLKIRSTKLEDSAMYFCASNIGQGVVEQYFGPGTRLTVT.

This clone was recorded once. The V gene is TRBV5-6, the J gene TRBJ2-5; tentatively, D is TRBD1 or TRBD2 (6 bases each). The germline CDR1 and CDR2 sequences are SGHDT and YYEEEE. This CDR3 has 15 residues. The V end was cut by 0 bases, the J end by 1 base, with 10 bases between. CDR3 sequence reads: CASSLAGASQETQYF. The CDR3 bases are TGTGCCAGCAGCTTGGCGGGGGCCTCCCAAGAGACCCAGTACTTC.

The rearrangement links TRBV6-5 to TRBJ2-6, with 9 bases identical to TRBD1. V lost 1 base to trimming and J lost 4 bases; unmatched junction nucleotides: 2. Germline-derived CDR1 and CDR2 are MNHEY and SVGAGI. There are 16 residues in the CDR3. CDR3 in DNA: TGTGCCAGCAGTTACTGGACAGGGGACGGGGCCAACGTCCTGACTTTC. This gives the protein CASSYWTGDGANVLTF.

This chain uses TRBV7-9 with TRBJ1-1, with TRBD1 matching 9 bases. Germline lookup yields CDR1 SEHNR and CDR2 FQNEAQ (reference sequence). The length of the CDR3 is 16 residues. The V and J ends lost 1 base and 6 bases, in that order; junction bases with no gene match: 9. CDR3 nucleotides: TGTGCCAGCAGCTTAGGGACAGGGGCGCTTTTCCCTGAAGCTTTCTTT. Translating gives CASSLGTGALFPEAFF.

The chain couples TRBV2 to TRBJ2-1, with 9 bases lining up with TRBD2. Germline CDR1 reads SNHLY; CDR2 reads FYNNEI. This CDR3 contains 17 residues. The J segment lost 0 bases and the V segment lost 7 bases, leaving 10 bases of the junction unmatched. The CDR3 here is CASNSLAGPSSYNEQFF. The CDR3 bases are TGTGCCAGCAACAGCCTAGCGGGGCCGAGCTCCTACAATGAGCAGTTCTTC.

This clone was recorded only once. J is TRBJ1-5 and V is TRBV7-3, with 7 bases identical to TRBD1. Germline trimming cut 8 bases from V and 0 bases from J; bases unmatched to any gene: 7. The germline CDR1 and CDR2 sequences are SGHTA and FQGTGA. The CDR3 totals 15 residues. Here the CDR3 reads CASRRTGDSNQPQHF. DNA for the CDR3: TGTGCCAGCCGCCGGACAGGTGATAGCAATCAGCCCCAGCATTTT.

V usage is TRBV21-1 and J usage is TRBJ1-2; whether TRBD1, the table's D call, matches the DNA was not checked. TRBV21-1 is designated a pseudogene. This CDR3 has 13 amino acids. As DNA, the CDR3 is TGTGCCAGCACGTCGGAGGGGACAGGGTCCTACACCTTC. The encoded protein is CASTSEGTGSYTF.

CDR3 region: CASSDLGYSGNTIYF. The CDR3 nucleotides are TGCGCCAGCAGTGACCTAGGATACTCTGGAAACACCATATATTTT. The chain has TRBV10-1 and TRBJ1-3; no definite D call. Trimming took off 3 bases at V and 0 bases at J, with 9 bases between the two ends. CDR1 and CDR2 from the germline V gene are WNHNN and SYGVQD (reference sequence). CDR3 length: 15 amino acids.

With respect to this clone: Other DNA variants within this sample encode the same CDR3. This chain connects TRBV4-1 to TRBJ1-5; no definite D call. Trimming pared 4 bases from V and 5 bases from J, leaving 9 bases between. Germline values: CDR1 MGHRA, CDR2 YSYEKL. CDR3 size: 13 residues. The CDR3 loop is CASSRQGHQPQHF. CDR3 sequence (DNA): TGCGCCAGCAGCCGCCAAGGCCATCAGCCCCAGCATTTT.